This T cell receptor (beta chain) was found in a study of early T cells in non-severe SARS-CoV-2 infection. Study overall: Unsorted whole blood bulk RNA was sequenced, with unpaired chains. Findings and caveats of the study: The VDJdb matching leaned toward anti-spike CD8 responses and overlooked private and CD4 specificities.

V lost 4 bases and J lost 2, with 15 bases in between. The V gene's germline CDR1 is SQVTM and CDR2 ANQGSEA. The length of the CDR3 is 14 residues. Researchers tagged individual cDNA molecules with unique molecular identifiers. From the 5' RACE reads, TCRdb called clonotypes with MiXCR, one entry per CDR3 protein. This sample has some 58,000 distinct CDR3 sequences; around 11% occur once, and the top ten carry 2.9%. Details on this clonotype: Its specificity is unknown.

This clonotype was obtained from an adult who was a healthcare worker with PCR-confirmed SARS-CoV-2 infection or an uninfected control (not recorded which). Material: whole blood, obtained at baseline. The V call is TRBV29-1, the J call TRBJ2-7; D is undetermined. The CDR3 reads CSVGELDGAYEQYF. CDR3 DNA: TGCAGCGTTGGGGAACTTGACGGTGCCTACGAGCAGTACTTC.